These 13 T cell receptor beta chains came from one sample sequenced in a study of cytomegalovirus exposure and HLA in healthy donors. Vbeta (60) and Jbeta (13) primers were used in the PCR. This table comes from immunoSEQ multiplex PCR, and its TCRdb copy is limited to in-frame clones, with some not included. Of around 200,000 clones listed, 80% to 90% are singletons. The material sequenced was PBMCs. These receptors were obtained from a woman in her twenties or thirties in good health and CMV-seronegative.

The CDR3 reads CASSLVAVQDNEQFF. As DNA, the CDR3 is TGTGCCAGCAGTTTGGTCGCAGTACAAGACAATGAGCAGTTCTTC. The genes are TRBV28 and TRBJ2-1; D is unresolved. The CDR3 runs to 15 residues. Germline CDR1 reads MDHEN; CDR2 reads SYDVKM. Trimming stripped 3 bases from V and 5 bases from J, with 14 bases between.

The V gene is TRBV5-6, the J gene TRBJ2-7, with D uncertain. The CDR3 sequence is 13 residues long. V lost 2 bases and J lost 6, with 12 bases in between. CDR1 and CDR2 (germline): SGHDT, YYEEEE. CDR3 amino acids: CASSLGVFGEQYF. CDR3 in DNA: TGTGCCAGCAGCTTAGGAGTGTTTGGCGAGCAGTACTTC.

This sequence joins TRBV2 and TRBJ2-7, with D tentatively TRBD1 (6 bases). Between the trimmed V and J ends, which lost 5 bases and 0 bases, there was a span of 17 bases. This CDR3 comprises 16 residues. The germline V gene has CDR1 SNHLY and CDR2 FYNNEI. The CDR3 nucleotides are TGTGCCAGCAGTCCCGAGGGTGGGGGCAGCTCCTACGAGCAGTACTTC. This translates into CASSPEGGGSSYEQYF.

The chain uses TRBV5-1 and TRBJ2-5; 10 bases match TRBD1. The V gene's germline CDR1 is SGHRS and CDR2 YFSETQ. The CDR3 is 17 residues long. V lost 4 bases and J lost 5; bases outside the gene matches: 14. The CDR3 DNA reads TGCGCCAGCAGCCGAAGCCGGGACAGGGGTGTAGAGGAGACCCAGTACTTC. As protein: CASSRSRDRGVEETQYF.

This chain links TRBV10-2 with TRBJ2-3, with 11 bases fitting TRBD2. The CDR3 loop spans 15 amino acids. V was pared by 9 bases and J by 4 bases, with 9 bases of the junction left unmatched. Germline loops: CDR1 WSHSY, CDR2 SAAADI. The CDR3 loop is CASDDSGGAADTQYF. The CDR3 nucleotides read TGCGCCAGTGACGATAGCGGGGGGGCGGCAGATACGCAGTATTTT.

The CDR3 DNA reads as TGTGCCAGCAGTGAATCGTCGGGACAGGGTTCCTCTAATGAAAAACTGTTTTTT. Translating it yields CASSESSGQGSSNEKLFF. V usage is TRBV25-1 and J usage is TRBJ1-4, with TRBD1 identical over 9 bases. The CDR3 has 18 residues. The germline CDR1 and CDR2 sequences are MGHDK and SYGVNS. Trimming at V came to 1 base and at J to 3 bases, leaving 9 bases not matched to a gene.

A note on this clone: Because the CDR3 is missing its conserved closing phenylalanine or tryptophan, this is likely a read error. This chain connects TRBV28 to TRBJ1-1; the D is unclear. This CDR3 is built from 14 residues. The germline V and J ends were trimmed by 4 bases and 5 bases, with 14 bases remaining between them. Germline CDR1 is MDHEN and CDR2 is SYDVKM. Here the CDR3 DNA reads TGTGCCAGCAGTTCGACGGGTCATCGGACTGAAGCTTTCCTT. This codes for CASSSTGHRTEAFL.

The chain joins TRBV5-1 to TRBJ1-2; no clear D. Germline lookup yields CDR1 SGHRS and CDR2 YFSETQ. V gave up 2 bases and J gave up 0 bases, with 8 bases separating them. The CDR3 has 14 amino acids. CDR3 nucleotides: TGCGCCAGCAGCTTAACAGCAGCTAACTATGGCTACACCTTC. Translating it yields CASSLTAANYGYTF.

The CDR3 region is CASSLVGTARELFF. CDR3 in DNA: TGTGCCAGCAGCTTGGTAGGGACAGCCCGGGAGCTGTTTTTT. The gene calls are TRBV5-6 and TRBJ2-2, with 7 bases fitting TRBD1. Germline trimming cut 0 bases from V and 9 bases from J; bases unmatched to any gene: 5. Germline V gene data show CDR1 as SGHDT and CDR2 as YYEEEE. This CDR3 is built from 14 residues.

This chain links TRBV14 with TRBJ2-1; a weak D match, TRBD1 (5 bases). V gave up 4 bases and J gave up 6 bases, with 10 bases separating them. From germline, CDR1 is SGHDN and CDR2 FVKESK. The CDR3 runs 13 residues. In DNA, the CDR3 is TGTGCCAGCAGCCTTTGGGGCCCCAATGAGCAGTTCTTC. This codes for CASSLWGPNEQFF.

The chain links TRBV18 to TRBJ2-7; 7 bases map to TRBD1. V trimming: 4 bases; J trimming: 3 bases; junction bases outside the gene matches: 9. CDR1 and CDR2 (germline): KGHSH, LQKENI. The CDR3 consists of 15 residues. CDR3 sequence (DNA): TGTGCCAGCTCACGAGGGACAGACCTTAACTACGAGCAGTACTTC. It encodes CASSRGTDLNYEQYF.

The chain links TRBV5-1 to TRBJ2-7; D might be TRBD2 (6 bases). Germline-derived CDR1 and CDR2 are SGHRS and YFSETQ. V was pared by 7 bases and J by 1 base, with 18 bases between. The CDR3 totals 15 residues. CDR3 protein: CASGRERVGSYEQYF. As DNA, the CDR3 is TGCGCCAGCGGCCGCGAGCGGGTCGGGTCCTACGAGCAGTACTTC.

The rearrangement links TRBV5-1 to TRBJ1-1; D is uncertain. This CDR3 has 14 residues. The germline V and J ends were trimmed by 0 bases and 0 bases, with 6 bases remaining between them. Germline V gene sequence: CDR1 SGHRS, CDR2 YFSETQ. In DNA, the CDR3 is TGCGCCAGCAGCTTGGCTACGGTGAACACTGAAGCTTTCTTT. This translates into CASSLATVNTEAFF.